This T cell receptor beta chain originates from a study of OX40 agonist ivuxolimab in advanced cancers. As for the study in general: An anti-OX40 (CD134) antibody with agonistic activity, ivuxolimab, was administered to patients. Study-level findings and limits: Specificity for antigen went undetermined in the expanded peripheral T cells. Certain nonresponding patients likewise had low normalized T-cell clonal expansion.

With respect to this clone: Its specificity is not known.

The repertoire was sequenced with immunoSEQ multiplex PCR; TCRdb's copy has only in-frame clones and lacks some. Of about 77,000 clones listed, around 87% were seen once; the top ten hold less than 8%. From germline, CDR1 is LNHDA and CDR2 SQIVND (reference sequence). Trimming shortened V by 2 bases and J by 4 bases, and 8 bases separated the two germline ends. This CDR3 spans 13 amino acids. This receptor was obtained from an adult with an advanced solid tumor such as melanoma, head and neck, liver or kidney cancer. Sequenced here: CD4+ or CD8+ T cells sorted from blood, sampled in a trial of the OX40 agonist ivuxolimab. V usage is TRBV19 and J usage is TRBJ1-2, with D possibly being TRBD1 (5 bases). The CDR3 DNA is TGTGCCAGTAGTATACAGGGCGCCTATGGCTACACCTTC. Translating it yields CASSIQGAYGYTF. Drawing the rest from reference TRBV19 and TRBJ1-2, the complete variable domain is DGGITQSPKYLFRKEGQNVTLSCEQNLNHDAMYWYRQDPGQGLRLIYYSQIVNDFQKGDIAEGYSVSREKKESFPLTVTSAQKNPTAFYLCASSIQGAYGYTFGSGTRLTVV.